The clone carrying this T cell receptor (beta chain) is deemed medium-sized. This entry is derived from a study of blood T cell repertoires in COVID-19. At the level of the study: T cells, B-cell-depleted T cells, or PBMCs provided the cDNA or gDNA that served as material.

Authors' methods: The authors estimated nucleated cell counts from reference gene primer amplification. Assay used: immunoSEQ multiplex PCR; TCRdb lists only in-frame clones, some missing. V and J calls and clone size are those listed in that table; D and trimming were worked out from the DNA. The sample has some 280,000 clones; approximately 86% are singletons. V was cut by 7 bases and J by 2 bases, with 11 bases left in between. This CDR3 has 13 amino acids. In germline, CDR1 is SNHLY, CDR2 FYNNEI. Sequencing used peripheral blood. The receptor was isolated from a woman aged 45-60 years with active or convalescent COVID-19. This sequence joins TRBV2 and TRBJ1-2, with D possibly TRBD1 on 5 matching bases. CDR3 nucleotide sequence: TGTGCCAGCACTCGCGACAGAAACTATGGCTACACCTTC. This encodes CASTRDRNYGYTF.